This T cell receptor (beta chain) was sequenced for a study of blood T cell repertoires in COVID-19. Background on the study: Sites in the United States, Italy and Spain provided acute and convalescent COVID-19 samples. PBMCs, B-cell-depleted T cells, or T cells provided the cDNA or gDNA that made up the material.

As originally analysed: Estimates of nucleated cell counts were drawn from the amplification of reference gene primers. TCRdb keeps only in-frame clones here, not all; method: immunoSEQ multiplex PCR. The V and J calls and clone size come from that table; D and trimming were worked out from the DNA. The profile shows around 310,000 clones, about 90% of them singletons. Enrollment of patients from Seattle took place during active infection, with longitudinal follow-up. The V gene's germline CDR1 is MNHEY and CDR2 SVGAGI. The CDR3 is 15 residues long. V lost 7 bases and J lost 2, with 16 bases in between.

Sequencing used peripheral blood. The J gene is TRBJ2-3, the V gene TRBV6-5; D might be TRBD2 (5 bases). The sequence derives from a woman aged 40 to 50 with COVID-19, enrolled during active disease. CDR3 nucleotides: TGTGCCAGCAAATCGACCTTAGGACTCACAGATACGCAGTATTTT. Amino acids: CASKSTLGLTDTQYF.